A selection of T cell receptor beta chains follows, all from one sample in a study of T cells in localized non-small cell lung cancer. Only in-frame clones appear in the TCRdb table, and some are missing; sequencing was by immunoSEQ multiplex PCR. The repertoire includes about 28,000 clones, 80% to 85% of them detected once, and approximately 5.3% sits in the top ten. This material consisted of peripheral blood mononuclear cells, taken before any cancer treatment. Source of these receptors: a man aged 40 to 75 with stage III lung adenocarcinoma. The CDR3 runs from the conserved cysteine through the conserved F or W. Each record gives: J gene, clone size, V gene, D gene, CDR3 protein, CDR3 DNA. A D gene is named only where the DNA matches it firmly. Some rows have no size entry. The others give once, few or many, or a class for an expanded clone.

j_call: TRBJ2-1
clone_size: NA
v_call: TRBV11-2
d_call: NA
cdr3_aa: CASSLVSGYEQFF
cdr3_nt: TGTGCCAGCAGCCTAGTTTCGGGGTACGAGCAGTTCTTC

j_call: TRBJ2-1
clone_size: NA
v_call: TRBV6-1
d_call: TRBD2
cdr3_aa: CASSETLGTSGWYNEQFF
cdr3_nt: TGTGCCAGCAGTGAAACACTAGGGACTAGCGGGTGGTACAATGAGCAGTTCTTC

j_call: TRBJ1-1
clone_size: once
v_call: TRBV10-2
d_call: NA
cdr3_aa: CASSDRNTEAFF
cdr3_nt: TGCGCCAGCAGTGACAGGAACACTGAAGCTTTCTTT

j_call: TRBJ1-6
clone_size: once
v_call: TRBV18
d_call: TRBD1
cdr3_aa: CASSLGQDYNSPLHF
cdr3_nt: TGTGCCAGCTCCCTGGGACAGGACTATAATTCACCCCTCCACTTT

j_call: TRBJ1-4
clone_size: NA
v_call: TRBV7-9
d_call: NA
cdr3_aa: CASTLASTTNEKLFF
cdr3_nt: TGTGCCAGCACCCTAGCATCAACAACTAATGAAAAACTGTTTTTT

j_call: TRBJ2-2
clone_size: few
v_call: TRBV11-3
d_call: TRBD1
cdr3_aa: CASSQQGNSGELFF
cdr3_nt: TGTGCCAGCAGCCAACAGGGGAATAGCGGGGAGCTGTTTTTT

j_call: TRBJ2-2
clone_size: NA
v_call: TRBV5-1
d_call: NA
cdr3_aa: CASSLTLGRELFF
cdr3_nt: TGCGCCAGCAGCCTTACCCTAGGAAGGGAGCTGTTTTTT

j_call: TRBJ1-1
clone_size: NA
v_call: TRBV27
d_call: NA
cdr3_aa: CATYHRRAFF
cdr3_nt: TGTGCCACCTATCACAGGCGAGCTTTCTTT

j_call: TRBJ2-7
clone_size: NA
v_call: TRBV7-6
d_call: NA
cdr3_aa: CASKSGVGNNYEQYF
cdr3_nt: TGTGCCAGCAAGTCCGGTGTGGGAAACAACTACGAGCAGTACTTC

j_call: TRBJ2-2
clone_size: NA
v_call: TRBV19
d_call: NA
cdr3_aa: CASSPPGLEITGELFF
cdr3_nt: TGTGCCAGTAGTCCCCCGGGACTGGAAATCACCGGGGAGCTGTTTTTT

j_call: TRBJ2-1
clone_size: NA
v_call: TRBV11-2
d_call: NA
cdr3_aa: CASSSQRSDEQFF
cdr3_nt: TGTGCCAGCAGCTCCCAGAGGTCAGATGAGCAGTTCTTC

j_call: TRBJ2-5
clone_size: NA
v_call: TRBV6-5
d_call: NA
cdr3_aa: CASSTGEGETQYF
cdr3_nt: TGTGCCAGCAGCACAGGGGAGGGAGAGACCCAGTACTTC

j_call: TRBJ1-4
clone_size: NA
v_call: TRBV28
d_call: NA
cdr3_aa: CASSFAAGLNEKLFF
cdr3_nt: TGTGCCAGCAGTTTTGCGGCAGGGCTGAATGAAAAACTGTTTTTT

j_call: TRBJ2-5
clone_size: NA
v_call: TRBV10-3
d_call: NA
cdr3_aa: CAISSVIGGQETQYF
cdr3_nt: TGTGCCATCAGCTCGGTGATAGGGGGGCAAGAGACCCAGTACTTC

j_call: TRBJ2-1
clone_size: NA
v_call: TRBV4-1
d_call: TRBD2
cdr3_aa: CASSHTSGRTLPEGFF
cdr3_nt: TGCGCCAGCAGCCACACTAGCGGGAGGACCCTGCCCGAGGGGTTCTTC

j_call: TRBJ2-3
clone_size: NA
v_call: TRBV19
d_call: NA
cdr3_aa: CASSIQGVDTQYF
cdr3_nt: TGTGCCAGTAGTATACAGGGAGTAGATACGCAGTATTTT

j_call: TRBJ1-2
clone_size: NA
v_call: TRBV12-5
d_call: TRBD1
cdr3_aa: CASGTRLPSGGVDYGYTF
cdr3_nt: TGTGCTAGTGGGACTCGCCTTCCCTCAGGGGGCGTAGACTATGGCTACACCTTC

j_call: TRBJ2-3
clone_size: NA
v_call: TRBV18
d_call: TRBD2
cdr3_aa: CASSPALLAGDTQYF
cdr3_nt: TGTGCCAGCTCACCAGCGCTACTAGCGGGAGATACGCAGTATTTT

j_call: TRBJ1-4
clone_size: NA
v_call: TRBV2
d_call: NA
cdr3_aa: CASNSGGINEKLFF
cdr3_nt: TGTGCCAGCAACTCCGGGGGGATTAATGAAAAACTGTTTTTT

j_call: TRBJ2-3
clone_size: NA
v_call: TRBV27
d_call: TRBD1
cdr3_aa: CASSSLLDRVFTDTQYF
cdr3_nt: TGTGCCAGCAGTTCCCTTTTGGACAGGGTTTTCACAGATACGCAGTATTTT

j_call: TRBJ2-1
clone_size: NA
v_call: TRBV5-1
d_call: TRBD1
cdr3_aa: CASSSGTGDNEQFF
cdr3_nt: TGCGCCAGCAGCTCCGGGACAGGGGACAATGAGCAGTTCTTC

j_call: TRBJ2-3
clone_size: NA
v_call: TRBV7-2
d_call: NA
cdr3_aa: CASSFPMVNTDTQYF
cdr3_nt: TGTGCCAGCAGCTTTCCAATGGTTAACACAGATACGCAGTATTTT

j_call: TRBJ2-3
clone_size: NA
v_call: TRBV6-1
d_call: NA
cdr3_aa: CASSDWGGGAADTQYF
cdr3_nt: TGTGCCAGCAGTGATTGGGGAGGGGGGGCGGCAGATACGCAGTATTTT

j_call: TRBJ2-1
clone_size: NA
v_call: TRBV19
d_call: NA
cdr3_aa: CASSSSRGTWGNEQFF
cdr3_nt: TGTGCCAGTAGTTCTAGCAGAGGTACCTGGGGTAATGAGCAGTTCTTC

j_call: TRBJ1-1
clone_size: NA
v_call: TRBV19
d_call: NA
cdr3_aa: CASSARGSEAFF
cdr3_nt: TGTGCCAGTAGTGCGCGGGGATCTGAAGCTTTCTTT

j_call: TRBJ2-1
clone_size: once
v_call: TRBV7-8
d_call: TRBD2
cdr3_aa: CASSLGGASGAYNEQFF
cdr3_nt: TGTGCCAGCAGCTTAGGCGGAGCTAGCGGAGCCTACAATGAGCAGTTCTTC

j_call: TRBJ2-1
clone_size: NA
v_call: TRBV6-5
d_call: TRBD1
cdr3_aa: CASSYSTTGVGDRFF
cdr3_nt: TGTGCCAGCAGTTACTCTACGACAGGGGTGGGGGATAGGTTCTTC

j_call: TRBJ1-4
clone_size: NA
v_call: TRBV4-1
d_call: NA
cdr3_aa: CASSQERALTNEKLFF
cdr3_nt: TGCGCCAGCAGCCAAGAGAGAGCCTTAACTAATGAAAAACTGTTTTTT

j_call: TRBJ2-7
clone_size: NA
v_call: TRBV5-1
d_call: TRBD2
cdr3_aa: CASSSGRTGTSGTYEQYF
cdr3_nt: TGCGCCAGCAGCTCAGGACGGACCGGGACTAGCGGAACCTACGAGCAGTACTTC

j_call: TRBJ2-5
clone_size: NA
v_call: TRBV15
d_call: TRBD2
cdr3_aa: CATRPGRGSGQETQYF
cdr3_nt: TGTGCCACCCGACCTGGGCGGGGGAGCGGCCAAGAGACCCAGTACTTC

j_call: TRBJ1-2
clone_size: NA
v_call: TRBV5-2
d_call: NA
cdr3_aa: CASNYARVRKTYGYTF
cdr3_nt: TGTGCCAGCAATTACGCTCGAGTACGAAAGACCTATGGCTACACCTTC

j_call: TRBJ1-4
clone_size: once
v_call: TRBV20-1
d_call: NA
cdr3_aa: CSARHEKLFF
cdr3_nt: TGCAGTGCTAGACATGAAAAACTGTTTTTT

j_call: TRBJ2-5
clone_size: NA
v_call: TRBV11-1
d_call: NA
cdr3_aa: CASSLDTGFQETQYF
cdr3_nt: TGTGCCAGCAGCTTAGACACAGGGTTCCAAGAGACCCAGTACTTC

j_call: TRBJ2-3
clone_size: NA
v_call: TRBV7-8
d_call: NA
cdr3_aa: CASSLGEGTDTQYF
cdr3_nt: TGTGCCAGCAGCTTAGGGGAAGGCACAGATACGCAGTATTTT

j_call: TRBJ2-1
clone_size: NA
v_call: TRBV5-1
d_call: TRBD2
cdr3_aa: CASRRLAGRNEQFF
cdr3_nt: TGCGCCAGCAGGCGGCTAGCGGGAAGGAATGAGCAGTTCTTC

j_call: TRBJ2-1
clone_size: NA
v_call: TRBV10-3
d_call: TRBD2
cdr3_aa: CAIMGVAGGSYNEQFF
cdr3_nt: TGTGCCATCATGGGAGTAGCGGGAGGCTCCTACAATGAGCAGTTCTTC

j_call: TRBJ1-6
clone_size: NA
v_call: TRBV6-5
d_call: NA
cdr3_aa: CASRAIENSPLHF
cdr3_nt: TGTGCCAGCAGGGCCATAGAGAATTCACCCCTCCACTTT

j_call: TRBJ2-7
clone_size: NA
v_call: TRBV13
d_call: TRBD1
cdr3_aa: CASSPTWDRNKQYF
cdr3_nt: TGTGCCAGCAGCCCTACTTGGGACAGGAACAAGCAGTACTTC

j_call: TRBJ2-4
clone_size: NA
v_call: TRBV4-1
d_call: TRBD1
cdr3_aa: CASSQDPGQGRKNIQYF
cdr3_nt: TGCGCCAGCAGCCAAGATCCGGGACAGGGGCGAAAGAACATTCAGTACTTC

j_call: TRBJ1-2
clone_size: NA
v_call: TRBV4-2
d_call: NA
cdr3_aa: CASSQEIGGNGYTF
cdr3_nt: TGTGCCAGCAGCCAAGAGATCGGGGGGAATGGCTACACCTTC

j_call: TRBJ1-3
clone_size: NA
v_call: TRBV5-1
d_call: NA
cdr3_aa: CASSFGEGKNTIYF
cdr3_nt: TGCGCCAGCAGCTTTGGGGAGGGAAAAAACACCATATATTTT

j_call: TRBJ2-1
clone_size: NA
v_call: TRBV7-3
d_call: NA
cdr3_aa: CASSLRHSSYNEQFF
cdr3_nt: TGTGCCAGCAGCTTACGACACAGCTCCTACAATGAGCAGTTCTTC

j_call: TRBJ1-1
clone_size: NA
v_call: TRBV29-1
d_call: TRBD1
cdr3_aa: CSTWSGTVNTEAFF
cdr3_nt: TGCAGCACCTGGTCCGGGACAGTAAACACTGAAGCTTTCTTT

j_call: TRBJ2-1
clone_size: NA
v_call: TRBV11-2
d_call: TRBD2
cdr3_aa: CASSQNFLAGESEQFF
cdr3_nt: TGTGCCAGCAGCCAGAACTTTCTAGCGGGAGAGAGTGAGCAGTTCTTC

j_call: TRBJ1-2
clone_size: few
v_call: TRBV5-6
d_call: NA
cdr3_aa: CASNDRTGYGYTF
cdr3_nt: TGTGCCAGCAATGACAGGACCGGCTATGGCTACACCTTC

j_call: TRBJ1-3
clone_size: few
v_call: TRBV11-1
d_call: TRBD1
cdr3_aa: CASRRQGSGNTIYF
cdr3_nt: TGTGCCAGCAGGAGACAGGGATCCGGAAACACCATATATTTT

j_call: TRBJ2-1
clone_size: NA
v_call: TRBV19
d_call: TRBD2
cdr3_aa: CASSITGLGRKFF
cdr3_nt: TGTGCCAGTAGTATTACTGGACTAGGCCGGAAGTTCTTC

j_call: TRBJ2-1
clone_size: NA
v_call: TRBV5-1
d_call: TRBD2
cdr3_aa: CASSLGLAGEQFF
cdr3_nt: TGCGCCAGCAGCTTGGGGCTAGCGGGAGAGCAGTTCTTC

j_call: TRBJ2-7
clone_size: NA
v_call: TRBV6-5
d_call: TRBD2
cdr3_aa: CASSYAGRAYEQYF
cdr3_nt: TGTGCCAGCAGTTACGCAGGGAGGGCCTACGAGCAGTACTTC

j_call: TRBJ2-1
clone_size: NA
v_call: TRBV6-5
d_call: NA
cdr3_aa: CASSMPGDEQFF
cdr3_nt: TGTGCCAGCAGCATGCCAGGGGATGAGCAGTTCTTC

j_call: TRBJ2-2
clone_size: NA
v_call: TRBV6-1
d_call: NA
cdr3_aa: CASSEIGVGVGTGELFF
cdr3_nt: TGTGCCAGCAGTGAAATTGGGGTGGGAGTGGGGACCGGGGAGCTGTTTTTT